Presented here are 2 T cell receptor beta chains from one specimen sequenced in a study of radiotherapy plus CTLA-4 blockade in lung cancer. Sequenced by immunoSEQ multiplex PCR; TCRdb stores in-frame clones only, minus some. There are 110,000 or so clones in the sample; about 77% occur only once, and 5.2% lies in the top ten. Sequencing used peripheral blood, obtained from a patient treated with radiotherapy plus ipilimumab. The receptor source for this set is a human donor with non-small cell lung cancer who had a partial response to radiotherapy plus ipilimumab.

The rearrangement links TRBV2 to TRBJ1-2; D is ambiguous. The V gene's germline CDR1 is SNHLY and CDR2 FYNNEI. The CDR3 is 15 amino acids. V was pared by 3 bases and J by 4 bases, with 15 bases between. The CDR3 nucleotides read TGTGCCAGCAGTGAGCGAACAGCCTCAGCCTATGGCTACACCTTC. Translation gives CASSERTASAYGYTF. The full variable domain, in which reference TRBV2 and TRBJ1-2 provide the parts outside the CDR3, is EPEVTQTPSHQVTQMGQEVILRCVPISNHLYFYWYRQILGQKVEFLVSFYNNEISEKSEIFDDQFSVERPDGSNFTLKIRSTKLEDSAMYFCASSERTASAYGYTFGSGTRLTVV.

The rearrangement uses TRBV7-3 and TRBJ1-3; D is perhaps TRBD1 (5 bases). Germline assignment: CDR1 SGHTA and CDR2 FQGTGA. The CDR3 extends over 16 amino acids. V was shortened by 3 bases and J by 0 bases, with 12 bases between the two germline ends. DNA of the CDR3: TGTGCCAGCAGCTTTGGAGACAGACTCTCTGGAAACACCATATATTTT. It codes for CASSFGDRLSGNTIYF.